This TCR beta chain was retrieved from a study of blood T cell repertoires in COVID-19 (dated by TCRdb to between 2020 and 2021). About the investigation overall: Collaborator samples came from the United States, Italy and Spain and covered acute and convalescent phases of COVID-19. The material from the prospective study consisted of cDNA or gDNA derived from T cells, B-cell-depleted T cells, or PBMCs. The dataset comprised deeply sampled blood TCRbeta repertoires from subjects exposed to, actively infected with, or recovered from COVID-19. The repertoires were released in a freely available public database intended as a resource for research on the immune response to SARS-CoV-2. Samples were obtained from the ongoing ImmuneRACE study (first 160 participants) and from over 1,000 subjects provided by 6 global collaborators. Nearly every sample came with metadata listing a de-identified subject ID, COVID-19 status, age in years and sex. Where available, HLA class I and class II types were obtained from metadata supplied by the sample provider rather than from assay-based typing.

Study-wide conclusions, independent of this receptor: The amount of clinical and demographic metadata varied by source and participant and was provided uncurated.

Enrolling through a virtual design, the prospective study's participants ranged in age from about 18 to 89 years and lived across 20 to 25 United States geographic areas. To assign participants to cohorts, the prospective study relied on clinical history that participants themselves reported in a screening survey and a study questionnaire. Recovered participants in ImmuneRACE Cohort 3 were defined as having two consecutive negative NP/OP PCR tests, clearance from a healthcare professional, or resolution of symptoms. Each participant in the prospective study had whole blood, serum and a nasopharyngeal or oropharyngeal swab collected by mobile phlebotomists. Prospective study participants could optionally give additional blood draws and questionnaires over a roughly 2-month period. Before DNA extraction, blood samples from the prospective study were shipped at room temperature or frozen. The CDR3 starts with the cysteine, ends with the phenylalanine, and has 16 residues. The DNA shown is the 48-base CDR3, in frame from base 1.

In this sample, this clone turned up a few times. Its antigen has not been determined. It has no much larger one-base neighbor in the sample; base qualities were not kept. TCRbeta CDR3 regions were amplified from genomic DNA by means of the immunoSEQ Assay, a bias-controlled multiplex PCR. The published analysis was carried out like this. The number of nucleated cells in each sample was estimated from the amplification of reference gene primers within the assay. To quantify the absolute abundance of each unique TCRbeta CDR3 rearrangement, sequence reads were collapsed and filtered. For each sample, productive Simpson clonality was calculated by taking the square root of Simpson's diversity index across productive rearrangements. This is the immuneACCESS table as TCRdb keeps it, with only in-frame sequences that have V and J called. A part of the clones is gone; compared with another copy, unresolved V genes explain less than half, and the rest is unexplained. V, J and clone size reflect that table, while D and trimming were determined from the DNA. Across this sample there are 170,000 or so clones, with about 90% seen only once. The ten largest make up roughly 7% of the sample.

This receptor chain uses TRBV12-2 and TRBJ2-3; the table assigns TRBD2, which was not confirmed against the DNA. TRBV12-2 counts as a pseudogene. The specimen sequenced was PBMCs or T cells enriched from blood (not recorded which). The clonotype was recovered from a woman aged 50 to 60 who had recovered from COVID-19. The nucleotide sequence is given as TGTGCAAGTCGCTTTCAGACTAGAGAGGAGACAGATACGCAGTATTTT. This translates into CASRFQTREETDTQYF.